The sequence of this T cell receptor (beta chain) was determined in a study of T cell changes during pregnancy in multiple sclerosis. The protocol was immunoSEQ multiplex PCR, while the TCRdb copy is restricted to in-frame clones and leaves out a portion. The top ten hold 3% to 4.5% of the sample, which has over 30,000 clones, about 90% seen once. Germline lookup yields CDR1 LNHDA and CDR2 SQIVND (reference sequence). The CDR3 runs to 15 residues. V dropped 4 bases and J dropped 5 bases, with 17 bases sitting between them. J is TRBJ2-5 and V is TRBV19, with D maybe TRBD1 (5 bases). The TCR originated in a female donor with multiple sclerosis, enrolled in a pregnancy study. The sample here was CD8+ T cells from peripheral blood mononuclear cells, taken in the third trimester of pregnancy. Here the CDR3 reads CASSTKPGKGETQYF. The CDR3 DNA follows: TGTGCCAGTAGTACCAAACCAGGGAAGGGCGAGACCCAGTACTTC.